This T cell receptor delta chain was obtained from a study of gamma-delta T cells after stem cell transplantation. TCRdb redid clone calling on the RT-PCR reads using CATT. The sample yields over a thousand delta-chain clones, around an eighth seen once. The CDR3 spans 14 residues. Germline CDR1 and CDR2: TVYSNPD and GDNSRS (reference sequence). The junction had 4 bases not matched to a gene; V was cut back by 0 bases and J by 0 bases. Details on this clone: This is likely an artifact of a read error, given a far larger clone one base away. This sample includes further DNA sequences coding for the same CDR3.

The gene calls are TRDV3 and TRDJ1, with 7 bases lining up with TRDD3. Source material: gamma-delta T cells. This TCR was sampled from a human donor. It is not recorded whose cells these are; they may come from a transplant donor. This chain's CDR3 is CAFSGDNHTDKLIF. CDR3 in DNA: TGTGCCTTTAGCGGGGATAACCACACCGATAAACTCATCTTT.